This T cell receptor (beta chain) emerged from a study of T cell repertoires in cytomegalovirus infection. Across the study: HLA-C-restricted CMV epitopes, recently identified, and well-studied HLA-B-restricted ones were used by the study. Public TCR beta signature analysis indicated the presence of both CMV infection and matching HLA type. Study-wide results and limits: HLA-C-restricted, CMV-specific TCR beta clonotypes were dominant ex vivo.

On this clonotype: Its antigen is unknown. An end of the junction differs from the germline gene, which may be a read error.

TCRdb called the reads again in MiXCR, with one record for every CDR3 protein. Among about 470,000 distinct CDR3 sequences listed, more than 40% were seen once. CDR1 is KGHSH, CDR2 LQKENI, per germline. The CDR3 contains 16 residues. The source was cultured PBMCs, collected from culture after CMV antigen stimulation. This receptor was taken from a human donor in good health (CMV status not recorded). Some clones in this sample may be carry-over from other donors' samples. The chain is built from TRBV18 and TRBJ1-2; D uncertain. The CDR3 nucleotides read TGTGCCAGCTCACGAACCCGGAGAGGAGAGGTCTATGGCTACAACTTC. This encodes CASSRTRRGEVYGYNF.